This TCR beta chain was observed in a study of T cell clonotyping in hematopoietic cell transplantation. Study observations and caveats: Pathologically expanded recipient clonotypes increased progressively from day 30 to day 180 as diversity fell.

This clone was seen more than once but under ten times. What it recognizes is unknown. TCRdb's copy holds only in-frame clones and misses some; the assay was immunoSEQ multiplex PCR. The sample lists over 5,500 clones; roughly 78% were seen once. The CDR3 spans 14 residues. Germline lookup yields CDR1 MNHNS and CDR2 SASEGT. V gave up 3 bases and J gave up 6 bases, with 14 bases separating them. The chain combines TRBV6-1 with TRBJ1-1, with a tentative D call TRBD1 (6 bases). The source of this sequence is a male patient between 65 and 85 years old who had an allogeneic stem cell transplant from an unrelated donor, so T cells may come from the graft donor. Some clones in this sample may be carry-over from other donors' samples. Sequencing used peripheral blood mononuclear cells, obtained 180 days after allogeneic stem cell transplant. CDR3 sequence (DNA): TGTGCCAGCAGTGAGGTAACCCGGGGGCCTGAAGCTTTCTTT. This encodes CASSEVTRGPEAFF.